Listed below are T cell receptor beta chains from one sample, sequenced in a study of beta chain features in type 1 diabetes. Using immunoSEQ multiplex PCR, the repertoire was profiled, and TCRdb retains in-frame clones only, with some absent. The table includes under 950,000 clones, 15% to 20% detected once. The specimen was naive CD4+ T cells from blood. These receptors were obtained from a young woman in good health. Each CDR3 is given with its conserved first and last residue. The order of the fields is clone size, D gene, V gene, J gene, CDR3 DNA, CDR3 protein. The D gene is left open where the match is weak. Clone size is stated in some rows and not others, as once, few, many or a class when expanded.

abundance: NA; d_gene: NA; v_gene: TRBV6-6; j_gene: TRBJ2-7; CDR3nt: TGTGCCAGCAGTTACCGGGCTAGCGCGGAATACGAGCAGTACTTC; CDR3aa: CASSYRASAEYEQYF
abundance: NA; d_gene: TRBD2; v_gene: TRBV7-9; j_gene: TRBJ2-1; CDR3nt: TGTGCCAGCAGCTTAAGCGGGGGAATCAATGAGCAGTTCTTC; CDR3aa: CASSLSGGINEQFF
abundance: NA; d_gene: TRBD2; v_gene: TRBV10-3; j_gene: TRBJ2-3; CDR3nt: TGTGCCATCAGCGATCTGAGGAGCGGGAGCGGGACAGATACGCAGTATTTT; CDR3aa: CAISDLRSGSGTDTQYF
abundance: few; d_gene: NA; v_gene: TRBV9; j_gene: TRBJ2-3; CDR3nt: TGTGCCAGCAGCGGGGGGGGCACAGATACGCAGTATTTT; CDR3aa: CASSGGGTDTQYF
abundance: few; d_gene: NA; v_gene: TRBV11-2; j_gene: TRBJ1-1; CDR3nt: TGTGCCAGCAGCCGGCGATCCCGGGACCTCTTCGGTTTCTTT; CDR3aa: CASSRRSRDLFGFF
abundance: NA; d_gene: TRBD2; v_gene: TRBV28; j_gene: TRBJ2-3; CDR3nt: TGTGCCAGCAGCCCCGGGACTAGCGGGAGAGAGACGCAGTATTTT; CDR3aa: CASSPGTSGRETQYF
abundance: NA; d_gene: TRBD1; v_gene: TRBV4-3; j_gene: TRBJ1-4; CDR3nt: TGCGCCAGCAGCCAAGATGGGACAGGGAATGAAAAACTGTTTTTT; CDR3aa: CASSQDGTGNEKLFF
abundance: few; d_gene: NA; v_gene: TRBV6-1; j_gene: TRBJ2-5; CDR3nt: TGTGCCAGCAGTGGACAGGACCCCCGCGAGACCCAGTACTTC; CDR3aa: CASSGQDPRETQYF
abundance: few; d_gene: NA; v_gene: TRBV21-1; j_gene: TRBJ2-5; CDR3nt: TGTGCCAGCAGCACGGGACCTCAAGAGACCCAGTACTTC; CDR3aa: CASSTGPQETQYF
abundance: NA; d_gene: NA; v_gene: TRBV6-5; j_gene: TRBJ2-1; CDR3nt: TGTGCCAGCAGTTATGGTTTAGGTCTTAATGAGCAGTTCTTC; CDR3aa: CASSYGLGLNEQFF
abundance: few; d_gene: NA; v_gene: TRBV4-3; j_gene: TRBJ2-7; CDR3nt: TGCGCCAGCAGCCACGCCCGAGGGGGTAGCTTCTCCTACGAGCAGTACTTC; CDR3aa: CASSHARGGSFSYEQYF
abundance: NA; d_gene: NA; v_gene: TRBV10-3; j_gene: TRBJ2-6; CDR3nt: TGTGCCACCGACCTAGGGACGGGGGCCAACGTCCTGACTTTC; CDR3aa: CATDLGTGANVLTF
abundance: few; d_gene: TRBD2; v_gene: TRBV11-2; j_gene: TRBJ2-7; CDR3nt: TGTGCCAGCAGTGGCGGGAGTTTATACGAGCAGTACTTC; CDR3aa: CASSGGSLYEQYF
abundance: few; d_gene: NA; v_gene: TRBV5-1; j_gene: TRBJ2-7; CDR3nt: TGCGCCAGCAGCGGATTGATGTCCTACGAGCAGTACTTC; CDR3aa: CASSGLMSYEQYF
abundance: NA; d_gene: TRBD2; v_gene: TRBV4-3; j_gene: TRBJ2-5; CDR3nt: TGCGCCAGCAGCCAAAGACTAGCGGCTGAGACCCAGTACTTC; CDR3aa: CASSQRLAAETQYF
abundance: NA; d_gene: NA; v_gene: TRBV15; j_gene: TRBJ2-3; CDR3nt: TGTGCCACCAGCAGACTCCGAGCCCCAGATACGCAGTATTTT; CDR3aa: CATSRLRAPDTQYF
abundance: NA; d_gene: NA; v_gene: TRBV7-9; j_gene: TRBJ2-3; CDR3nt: TGTGCCAGCAGCTTGGGGGTTGGCACAGATACGCAGTATTTT; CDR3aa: CASSLGVGTDTQYF
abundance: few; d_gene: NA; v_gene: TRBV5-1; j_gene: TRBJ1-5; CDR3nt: TGCGCCAGCAGCTTGGGACGCAATCAGCCCCAGCATTTT; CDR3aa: CASSLGRNQPQHF
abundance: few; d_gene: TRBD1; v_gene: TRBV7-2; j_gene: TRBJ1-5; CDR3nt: TGTGCCAGCAGCCGACAGGGATATCAGCCCCAGCATTTT; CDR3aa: CASSRQGYQPQHF
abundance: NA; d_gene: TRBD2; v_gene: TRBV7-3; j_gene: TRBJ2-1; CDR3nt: TGTGCCAGCAGCCCGGGACTAGCGGTATACAATGAGCAGTTCTTC; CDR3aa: CASSPGLAVYNEQFF
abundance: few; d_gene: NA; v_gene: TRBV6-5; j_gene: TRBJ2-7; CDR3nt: TGTGCCAGCAGAAGACTAGGAAGCTCCTACGAGCAGTACTTC; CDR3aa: CASRRLGSSYEQYF
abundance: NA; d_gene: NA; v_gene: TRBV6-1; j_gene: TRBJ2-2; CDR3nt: TGTGCCAGCAGTGAACGACCCGGGGGCGGGGAGCTGTTTTTT; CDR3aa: CASSERPGGGELFF
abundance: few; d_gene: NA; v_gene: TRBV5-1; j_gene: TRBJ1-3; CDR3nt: TGCGCCAGCAGCTTACCAGGGAAGACTGGAAACACCATATATTTT; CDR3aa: CASSLPGKTGNTIYF
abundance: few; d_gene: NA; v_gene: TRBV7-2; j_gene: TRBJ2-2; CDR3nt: TGTGCCAGCAGCTTAGCGAGTCAATCCGGGGAGCTGTTTTTT; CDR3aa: CASSLASQSGELFF
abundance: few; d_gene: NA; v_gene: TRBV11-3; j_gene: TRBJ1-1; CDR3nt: TGTGCCAGCAGCGAACAGGTGAACACTGAAGCTTTCTTT; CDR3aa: CASSEQVNTEAFF
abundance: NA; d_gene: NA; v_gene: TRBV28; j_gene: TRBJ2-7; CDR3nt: TGTGCCAGCAGTTTAGCTGCTCTGAACTACGAGCAGTACTTC; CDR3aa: CASSLAALNYEQYF
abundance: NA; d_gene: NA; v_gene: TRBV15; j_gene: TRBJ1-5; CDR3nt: TGTGCCACCAGCAGAGACTTCGAACGGGGGAAGCTTTCTCAGCCCCAGCATTTT; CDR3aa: CATSRDFERGKLSQPQHF
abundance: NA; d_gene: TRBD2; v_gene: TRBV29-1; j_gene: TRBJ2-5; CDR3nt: TGCAGCGTTGAATCGGGGGGAGAGACCCAGTACTTC; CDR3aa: CSVESGGETQYF
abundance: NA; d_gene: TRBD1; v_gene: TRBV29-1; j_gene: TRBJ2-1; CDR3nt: TGCAGCGTTGGACAGGGGGGGTACAATGAGCAGTTCTTC; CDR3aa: CSVGQGGYNEQFF
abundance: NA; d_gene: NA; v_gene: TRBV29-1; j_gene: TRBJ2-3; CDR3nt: TGCAGCGTTGGCCCGCGAATCACAGATACGCAGTATTTT; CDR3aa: CSVGPRITDTQYF
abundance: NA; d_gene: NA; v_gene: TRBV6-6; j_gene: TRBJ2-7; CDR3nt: TGTGCCAGCAGCACCTCAGGTGGCGCCGTCTTC; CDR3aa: CASSTSGGAVF
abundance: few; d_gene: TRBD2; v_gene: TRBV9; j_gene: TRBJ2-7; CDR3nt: TGTGCCAGCAGCAGATCTAGCGGGAGTATCTACGAGCAGTACTTC; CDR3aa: CASSRSSGSIYEQYF
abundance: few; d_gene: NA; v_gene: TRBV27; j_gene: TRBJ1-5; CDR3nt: TGTGCCAGCAGTCCCCGCGTTAATCAGCCCCAGCATTTT; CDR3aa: CASSPRVNQPQHF
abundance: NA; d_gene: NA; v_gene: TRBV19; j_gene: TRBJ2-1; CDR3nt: TGTGCCAGTAGGAATACAGGGCTCGATGAGCAGTTCTTC; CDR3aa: CASRNTGLDEQFF
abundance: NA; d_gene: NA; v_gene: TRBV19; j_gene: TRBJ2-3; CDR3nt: TGTGCCAGTAGGTTGACCTCTGCTGGCAACACAGATACGCAGTATTTT; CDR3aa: CASRLTSAGNTDTQYF
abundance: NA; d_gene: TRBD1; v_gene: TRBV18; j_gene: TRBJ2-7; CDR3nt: TGTGCCAGCTCAGCCGGGACAGGGGAGAACTACGAGCAGTACTTC; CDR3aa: CASSAGTGENYEQYF
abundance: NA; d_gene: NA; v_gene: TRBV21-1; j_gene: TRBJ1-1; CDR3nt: TGTGCCAGCAGCCCCCAAAGACAGGGAAGAACTGAAGCTTTCTTT; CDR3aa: CASSPQRQGRTEAFF
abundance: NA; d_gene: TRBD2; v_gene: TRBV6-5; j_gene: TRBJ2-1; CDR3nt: TGTGCCAGCACTTGGACTAGCGGGGGCTACAATGAGCAGTTCTTC; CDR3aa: CASTWTSGGYNEQFF
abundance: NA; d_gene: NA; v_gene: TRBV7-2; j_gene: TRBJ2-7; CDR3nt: TGTGCCAGCAGCTTAGGGGCGCAGCCACGCTCCTACGAGCAGTACTTC; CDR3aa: CASSLGAQPRSYEQYF
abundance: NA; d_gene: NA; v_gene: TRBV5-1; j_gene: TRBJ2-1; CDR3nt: TGCGCCAGCAGCTTGGCCCTACAAAACAATGAGCAGTTCTTC; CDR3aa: CASSLALQNNEQFF
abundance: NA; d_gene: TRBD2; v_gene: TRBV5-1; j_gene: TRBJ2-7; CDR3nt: TGCGCCAGCAGCACGACTAGCGGGAGGGCCGGTGAGCAGTACTTC; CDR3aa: CASSTTSGRAGEQYF
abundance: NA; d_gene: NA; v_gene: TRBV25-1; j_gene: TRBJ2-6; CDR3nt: TGTGCCAGCAGTGAAGGACAGCCCACGGGGGCCAACGTCCTGACTTTC; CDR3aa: CASSEGQPTGANVLTF
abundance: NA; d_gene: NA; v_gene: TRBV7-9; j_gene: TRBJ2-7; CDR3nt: TGTGCCAGCAGCTTAACCCGGCAAGACGAGCAGTACTTC; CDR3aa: CASSLTRQDEQYF
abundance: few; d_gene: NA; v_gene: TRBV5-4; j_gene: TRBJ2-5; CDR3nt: TGTGCCAGCAGCTTGCGGGACTTCCAAGAGACCCAGTACTTC; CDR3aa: CASSLRDFQETQYF